These 15 T cell receptor beta chains share one sample of origin, sequenced in a study of blood T cell repertoires in COVID-19. Using immunoSEQ multiplex PCR, the repertoire was profiled, and TCRdb retains in-frame clones only, with some absent. The sample holds roughly 61,000 clones; over 65% are singletons and the top ten take roughly 5%. Sequenced input: peripheral blood. Receptors were obtained from a middle-aged man with active COVID-19.

The chain carries TRBV6-5 and TRBJ2-2; D is unclear. CDR1 is MNHEY and CDR2 is SVGAGI in the germline V gene. The germline V and J ends were trimmed by 0 bases and 0 bases, with 5 bases remaining between them. CDR3 size: 15 residues. CDR3 bases: TGTGCCAGCAGTTACTCGCCAGCGAACACCGGGGAGCTGTTTTTT. Translated, it gives CASSYSPANTGELFF.

The chain links TRBV24-1 to TRBJ2-1, with D possibly TRBD2 on 7 matching bases. Germline CDR1 and CDR2: KGHDR and SFDVKD. V was cut by 0 bases and J by 4 bases, with 9 bases left in between. The CDR3 is 15 amino acids. The CDR3 coding sequence is TGTGCCACCAGTGATTTGGCGGGGGCTTACAATGAGCAGTTCTTC. Translated: CATSDLAGAYNEQFF.

The chain joins TRBV5-3 to TRBJ1-1; 8 bases are shared with TRBD1. TRBV5-3 is an ORF, with its function uncertain. The junction had 15 bases not matched to a gene; V was cut back by 4 bases and J by 4 bases. This CDR3 region has 17 residues. The DNA of the CDR3 is TGTGCCAGAAGCCAGGAGGCAGGGGGCGGCCGTGGCACTGAAGCTTTCTTT. This codes for CARSQEAGGGRGTEAFF.

This chain connects TRBV4-1 to TRBJ2-6; TRBD1 aligns across 11 bases. CDR1 and CDR2 from the germline V gene are MGHRA and YSYEKL. Trimming at V came to 3 bases and at J to 0 bases, leaving 13 bases not matched to a gene. The length of the CDR3 is 21 residues. This chain's CDR3 is CASSHKTTPGQGGSGANVLTF. The CDR3 DNA reads as TGCGCCAGCAGCCACAAAACTACCCCGGGACAGGGGGGCTCTGGGGCCAACGTCCTGACTTTC.

This clone was recorded once. The V call is TRBV3-1 (or the pseudogene TRBV3-2), the J call TRBJ1-1; D is unresolved. The CDR3 sequence is 15 residues long. V was shortened by 7 bases and J by 3 bases, with 18 bases between the two germline ends. Per germline, CDR1 LGHDT and CDR2 YNNKEL (reference sequence). The CDR3 here is CASTINPAGHTEAFF. In DNA form, the CDR3 reads TGTGCCAGCACTATAAACCCCGCGGGTCACACTGAAGCTTTCTTT.

The chain employs TRBV6-6 and TRBJ2-7; 9 nucleotides match TRBD2. CDR1 and CDR2 from the germline V gene are MNHNY and SVGAGI (reference sequence). V trimming: 5 bases; J trimming: 4 bases; junction bases outside the gene matches: 15. The CDR3 is made up of 17 amino acids. CDR3 sequence (DNA): TGTGCCAGCAGTCGACGAAGGTTGCGGGAGGGCCGTTACGAGCAGTACTTC. Translating gives CASSRRRLREGRYEQYF.

The gene calls are TRBV30 and TRBJ2-2; D call uncertain. The ends were cut back, 0 bases at V and 7 bases at J, with 9 bases in the middle. The CDR3 totals 13 residues. The V gene's germline CDR1 is GTSNPN and CDR2 SVGIG (reference sequence). CDR3 protein: CAWSVAPNGELFF. The DNA for the CDR3 is TGTGCCTGGAGTGTAGCTCCGAACGGGGAGCTGTTTTTT.

The chain is built from TRBV24-1 and TRBJ2-1, with 10 bases that match TRBD2. After removal of 4 bases from V and 6 bases from J, the junction contained 5 bases not matched to a gene. Germline V gene lookup returns CDR1 KGHDR and CDR2 SFDVKD. The CDR3 has 15 residues. CDR3 sequence reads: CATSDPRTSGNEQFF. As DNA, the CDR3 is TGTGCCACCAGTGACCCACGGACTAGCGGCAATGAGCAGTTCTTC.

V and J are TRBV7-8 and TRBJ2-3; no definite D call. The ends were cut back, 1 base at V and 2 bases at J, with 10 bases in the middle. The CDR3 is made up of 15 amino acids. Germline V lookup: CDR1 SGHVS, CDR2 FQNEAQ. The CDR3 bases are TGTGCCAGCAGCTTAGATCGCGGCGACACAGATACGCAGTATTTT. This sequence encodes CASSLDRGDTDTQYF.

This clone was seen only once. The CDR3 DNA follows: TGCAGCGTTGAACGGGGGGGTTTGACTGAAGCTTTCTTT. It codes for CSVERGGLTEAFF. This chain links TRBV29-1 with TRBJ1-1; perhaps TRBD1 as D (5 bases). Germline V gene lookup returns CDR1 SQVTM and CDR2 ANQGSEA. CDR3 length: 13 amino acids. Trimming removed 2 bases at V and 5 bases at J, with 12 bases between. The entire variable domain, with the rest obtained from reference TRBV29-1 and TRBJ1-1, is as follows: SAVISQKPSRDICQRGTSLTIQCQVDSQVTMMFWYRQQPGQSLTLIATANQGSEATYESGFVIDKFPISRPNLTFSTLTVSNMSPEDSSIYLCSVERGGLTEAFFGQGTRLTVV.

The chain combines TRBV14 with TRBJ2-1; 9 bases agree with TRBD2. The germline gives CDR1 SGHDN, CDR2 FVKESK. The CDR3 length is 20 residues. V gave up 3 bases and J gave up 0 bases; unmatched junction bases: 15. CDR3 DNA: TGTGCCAGCAGCCACGGCCCTACGCGGGAGGGCTTTAGCTCCTACAATGAGCAGTTCTTC. Its translation is CASSHGPTREGFSSYNEQFF.

The V gene is TRBV19, the J gene TRBJ2-7; TRBD2 might be the D (5 bases). Germline V gene lookup returns CDR1 LNHDA and CDR2 SQIVND (reference sequence). CDR3 length equals 15 residues. V was clipped by 4 bases and J by 5 bases, with 18 bases between them. The CDR3, as DNA: TGTGCCAGTAGTACCCCCCTCCGGGGTATCCACGAGCAGTACTTC. It is translated as CASSTPLRGIHEQYF.

V and J are TRBV28 and TRBJ2-7; D is perhaps TRBD1 (6 bases). The CDR3 has 15 residues. V was shortened by 4 bases and J by 2 bases, with 15 bases between the two germline ends. In germline, CDR1 is MDHEN, CDR2 SYDVKM. DNA for the CDR3: TGTGCCAGCAGTTCCCAGGGGACCTATCCCTACGAGCAGTACTTC. Encoded protein: CASSSQGTYPYEQYF.

V is TRBV29-1 and J is TRBJ2-5; D not resolved. V lost 3 bases, J lost 7 bases, and 9 bases lay in between. This CDR3 has 11 residues. CDR1 and CDR2 from the germline V gene are SQVTM and ANQGSEA. The CDR3 DNA reads TGCAGCGTTGACACGGTTGGGACCCAGTACTTC. Translation: CSVDTVGTQYF. Full variable domain (rest looked up from reference TRBV29-1 and TRBJ2-5): SAVISQKPSRDICQRGTSLTIQCQVDSQVTMMFWYRQQPGQSLTLIATANQGSEATYESGFVIDKFPISRPNLTFSTLTVSNMSPEDSSIYLCSVDTVGTQYFGPGTRLLVL.

The chain joins TRBV15 to TRBJ2-1, with D maybe TRBD2 (6 bases). Germline CDR1 is LNHNV and CDR2 is YYDKDF (reference sequence). Trimming removed 3 bases from V and 6 bases from J, with 12 bases in between. The CDR3 sequence is 14 residues long. The CDR3 is CATSSGTWPNEQFF. The DNA for the CDR3 is TGTGCCACCAGCAGCGGGACTTGGCCCAATGAGCAGTTCTTC.